This T cell receptor beta chain emerged from a study of CD4 T cells in relation to SARS-CoV-2 and coronaviruses. Concerning this clone: Antigen: not known.

This CDR3 contains 12 residues. Germline CDR1 is SNHLY and CDR2 is FYNNEI. V was trimmed by 5 bases and J by 4 bases, leaving 8 bases between them. Some clones are missing from TCRdb's copy, which holds only in-frame ones; the method was immunoSEQ multiplex PCR. The sample contains 15,000 to 20,000 clones, about 74% of which appear only once. Unexposed donor CD4+ T cells date from about 2011-2019, before the COVID-19 pandemic. After less than 11 days of culture, CD4+ T cells were isolated. This chain joins TRBV2 and TRBJ1-1; D unclear. The sequenced sample was CD4+ T cells from PBMCs, cultured in vitro. The sequence came from a human donor in good health. CDR3 loop: CASSRAVTEAFF. The CDR3 DNA sequence: TGTGCCAGCAGTCGGGCGGTCACTGAAGCTTTCTTT.